This T cell receptor beta chain was captured by sequencing in a study of cytomegalovirus exposure and HLA in healthy donors. Overall study: In a previous analysis, 95 million to 130 million unique TCR beta sequences were found from 150 million to 200 million T cells. The study's findings and limits: CMV serostatus alone was available as immune exposure information.

The PCR contained 60 Vbeta and 13 Jbeta primers. The table came from immunoSEQ multiplex PCR; TCRdb's copy has only in-frame clones and leaves some out. The top ten hold about 5% of the sample, which has 90,000 to 100,000 clones, 75% to 85% seen once. A note on this clone: Its antigen is undetermined.

CDR1 is LGHNA and CDR2 is YSLEER in the germline V gene. V lost 0 bases to trimming and J lost 5 bases, with 17 bases between them. The CDR3 totals 17 residues. This receptor was obtained from a woman in her thirties or forties in good health and CMV-seronegative. What was sequenced was PBMCs. The chain joins TRBV4-3 to TRBJ2-1; possibly TRBD2 for D (6 bases). CDR3: CASSQEGGQGGNNEQFF. CDR3 nucleotide sequence: TGCGCCAGCAGCCAAGAGGGAGGCCAGGGCGGTAACAATGAGCAGTTCTTC.